Listed below are T cell receptor beta chains from one sample, sequenced in a study of blood T cell repertoires in COVID-19. The method was immunoSEQ multiplex PCR; TCRdb's version includes in-frame clones alone and lacks a portion of them. The data contain 190,000 or so clones, about 86% of them singletons. The sequenced sample consisted of peripheral blood. The receptors originated from a man between 50 and 59 years old with active or convalescent COVID-19. Both conserved end residues are part of each CDR3. D genes are given only for firm matches. The listing skips clone size in some rows; elsewhere it reads once, few, many or a size class.

j_gene: TRBJ1-4
abundance: -
d_gene: -
v_gene: TRBV6-5
CDR3nt: TGTGCCAGCAGACCGGCACCTCAGGTTTCGGGGAAACTGTTTTTT
CDR3aa: CASRPAPQVSGKLFF

j_gene: TRBJ1-3
abundance: once
d_gene: TRBD1
v_gene: TRBV9
CDR3nt: TGTGCCAGCAGCCCTCGCGGACAGGACTCTGGAAACACCATATATTTT
CDR3aa: CASSPRGQDSGNTIYF

j_gene: TRBJ2-5
abundance: -
d_gene: TRBD1
v_gene: TRBV11-3
CDR3nt: TGTGCCAGCAGCCCCGGACAGGGGGAAGGAGAGACCCAGTACTTC
CDR3aa: CASSPGQGEGETQYF

j_gene: TRBJ2-7
abundance: -
d_gene: TRBD1
v_gene: TRBV15
CDR3nt: TGTGCCACCAGCAGCCCCGGGACAGGGGAAGACGAGCAGTACTTC
CDR3aa: CATSSPGTGEDEQYF

j_gene: TRBJ1-2
abundance: -
d_gene: TRBD1
v_gene: TRBV3-1/TRBV3-2
CDR3nt: TGTGCCAGCAGCCAAATGTCCCGGGACAGGGGAGGCTACACCTTC
CDR3aa: CASSQMSRDRGGYTF

j_gene: TRBJ1-1
abundance: -
d_gene: -
v_gene: TRBV10-3
CDR3nt: TGTGCCATCAGGACAGACAGCCTGAACGCTGAAGCTTTCTTT
CDR3aa: CAIRTDSLNAEAFF

j_gene: TRBJ2-7
abundance: -
d_gene: TRBD2
v_gene: TRBV18
CDR3nt: TGTGCCAGCTCACCTATTCCTCCTAGCGGACCCTACGAGCAGTACTTC
CDR3aa: CASSPIPPSGPYEQYF

j_gene: TRBJ1-6
abundance: -
d_gene: TRBD1
v_gene: TRBV6-6
CDR3nt: TGTGCCAGCAGCCTAATCGGATCGACAGGGGGGAGCTCCTATAATTCACCCCTCCACTTT
CDR3aa: CASSLIGSTGGSSYNSPLHF

j_gene: TRBJ1-1
abundance: few
d_gene: -
v_gene: TRBV5-6
CDR3nt: TGTGCCAGCAGCTTGTCGGTGAACACTGAAGCTTTCTTT
CDR3aa: CASSLSVNTEAFF

j_gene: TRBJ2-3
abundance: -
d_gene: -
v_gene: TRBV10-3
CDR3nt: TGTGCCACCCGGAGGGGCGTTGGATCTAGCACAGATACGCAGTATTTT
CDR3aa: CATRRGVGSSTDTQYF

j_gene: TRBJ2-7
abundance: -
d_gene: -
v_gene: TRBV30
CDR3nt: TGTGCCTGGAGTGTACGTCAACGGGGGACCTACGAGCAGTACTTC
CDR3aa: CAWSVRQRGTYEQYF

j_gene: TRBJ1-1
abundance: once
d_gene: -
v_gene: TRBV7-3
CDR3nt: TGTGCCAGCAGCTCACAGGGTGCGAACACTGAAGCTTTCTTT
CDR3aa: CASSSQGANTEAFF

j_gene: TRBJ1-6
abundance: -
d_gene: TRBD1
v_gene: TRBV28
CDR3nt: TGTGCCAGCAGTACAACAGGGGGCTCCTATAATTCACCCCTCCACTTT
CDR3aa: CASSTTGGSYNSPLHF

j_gene: TRBJ2-5
abundance: -
d_gene: TRBD1
v_gene: TRBV5-1
CDR3nt: TGCGCCAGCAGCCCTTACAGGGGAGAGACCCAGTACTTC
CDR3aa: CASSPYRGETQYF

j_gene: TRBJ1-2
abundance: -
d_gene: -
v_gene: TRBV5-1
CDR3nt: TGCGCCAGCAGCGTCGACAGGACGAACTATGGCTACACCTTC
CDR3aa: CASSVDRTNYGYTF

j_gene: TRBJ1-4
abundance: -
d_gene: -
v_gene: TRBV5-1
CDR3nt: TGCGCCAGCAGCTTCGACCCGGGTCTGATTAATGAAAAACTGTTTTTT
CDR3aa: CASSFDPGLINEKLFF

j_gene: TRBJ1-2
abundance: -
d_gene: TRBD1
v_gene: TRBV5-1
CDR3nt: TGCGCCAGCAGTTTGACAGGGGGTAATGGCTACACCTTC
CDR3aa: CASSLTGGNGYTF

j_gene: TRBJ1-1
abundance: -
d_gene: -
v_gene: TRBV27
CDR3nt: TGTGCCAGCAGTACAGGACAGTTGAACACTGAAGCTTTCTTT
CDR3aa: CASSTGQLNTEAFF

j_gene: TRBJ1-2
abundance: -
d_gene: TRBD1
v_gene: TRBV28
CDR3nt: TGTGCCAGCAGTTCCGGGACAGGGAACCCCGAAAGGGATGGCTACACCTTC
CDR3aa: CASSSGTGNPERDGYTF

j_gene: TRBJ2-2
abundance: -
d_gene: -
v_gene: TRBV24-1
CDR3nt: TGTGCCACCAGTCGGGGGGCGCGGAACACCGGGGAGCTGTTTTTT
CDR3aa: CATSRGARNTGELFF

j_gene: TRBJ2-1
abundance: -
d_gene: -
v_gene: TRBV6-5
CDR3nt: TGTGCCAGCAGTTACGGTCCGGGAAACAATGAGCAGTTCTTC
CDR3aa: CASSYGPGNNEQFF

j_gene: TRBJ1-1
abundance: -
d_gene: -
v_gene: TRBV5-4
CDR3nt: TGTGCCAGCAGCTTCGGCAGGGCGAACACTGAAGCTTTCTTT
CDR3aa: CASSFGRANTEAFF

j_gene: TRBJ2-7
abundance: -
d_gene: -
v_gene: TRBV15
CDR3nt: TGTGCCACCAGCAGGGCTCCCCCTTCGCACGAGCAGTACTTC
CDR3aa: CATSRAPPSHEQYF

j_gene: TRBJ2-3
abundance: -
d_gene: TRBD2
v_gene: TRBV5-4
CDR3nt: TGTGCCAGCAGCTTGGAACTAGCGGGGGCCCCTAGCACAGATACGCAGTATTTT
CDR3aa: CASSLELAGAPSTDTQYF

j_gene: TRBJ2-2
abundance: -
d_gene: -
v_gene: TRBV5-1
CDR3nt: TGCGCCAGCAGCTTGGACCCCGGGACAAGAAACACCGGGGAGCTGTTTTTT
CDR3aa: CASSLDPGTRNTGELFF

j_gene: TRBJ2-5
abundance: few
d_gene: TRBD1
v_gene: TRBV28
CDR3nt: TGTGCCAGCAGTCCGCCGGGACAGGAAGCCCAGTACTTC
CDR3aa: CASSPPGQEAQYF

j_gene: TRBJ1-5
abundance: -
d_gene: TRBD1
v_gene: TRBV18
CDR3nt: TGTGCCAGCTCGGAACGGGGAGACAGGGGTAATCAGCCCCAGCATTTT
CDR3aa: CASSERGDRGNQPQHF

j_gene: TRBJ2-7
abundance: -
d_gene: -
v_gene: TRBV30
CDR3nt: TGTGCCTGGAGCACCGGTCCGGGGTCCGAGCAGTACTTC
CDR3aa: CAWSTGPGSEQYF

j_gene: TRBJ2-1
abundance: -
d_gene: TRBD2
v_gene: TRBV24-1
CDR3nt: TGTGCCACCAGTGAGTCCGGGACTAGCGGGAGGACATCGATCTTGAATGAGCAGTTCTTC
CDR3aa: CATSESGTSGRTSILNEQFF

j_gene: TRBJ2-2
abundance: -
d_gene: TRBD1
v_gene: TRBV11-3
CDR3nt: TGTGCCAGCAGCCCGGGACAGGGAAAGACCGGGGAGCTGTTTTTT
CDR3aa: CASSPGQGKTGELFF

j_gene: TRBJ1-1
abundance: -
d_gene: -
v_gene: TRBV6-5
CDR3nt: TGTGCCAGCAGTCCACAGGGAATGAACACTGAAGCTTTCTTT
CDR3aa: CASSPQGMNTEAFF

j_gene: TRBJ2-7
abundance: -
d_gene: -
v_gene: TRBV9
CDR3nt: TGTGCCAGCAGCGGAAGCGGAAGCTCCTACGAGCAGTACTTC
CDR3aa: CASSGSGSSYEQYF

j_gene: TRBJ1-5
abundance: -
d_gene: TRBD1
v_gene: TRBV2
CDR3nt: TGTGCCAGCAGAGACCCGGGACAGGGGATTCAGCCCCAGCATTTT
CDR3aa: CASRDPGQGIQPQHF

j_gene: TRBJ1-2
abundance: -
d_gene: TRBD1
v_gene: TRBV7-9
CDR3nt: TGTGCCAGCAGGACAGGGATCGGCTATGGCTACACCTTC
CDR3aa: CASRTGIGYGYTF

j_gene: TRBJ1-2
abundance: -
d_gene: -
v_gene: TRBV6-5
CDR3nt: TGTGCCAGCAGCAACGCTATAAACTATGGCTACACCTTC
CDR3aa: CASSNAINYGYTF

j_gene: TRBJ2-1
abundance: -
d_gene: TRBD2
v_gene: TRBV3-1/TRBV3-2
CDR3nt: TGTGCCAGCGGGGGTGGGACTAGCCGATCCTACAATGAGCAGTTCTTC
CDR3aa: CASGGGTSRSYNEQFF

j_gene: TRBJ2-3
abundance: -
d_gene: TRBD2
v_gene: TRBV5-5
CDR3nt: TGTGCCAGCAGCGCCCCGACTAGCGGGAGAAGGACAGATACGCAGTATTTT
CDR3aa: CASSAPTSGRRTDTQYF

j_gene: TRBJ2-5
abundance: -
d_gene: -
v_gene: TRBV7-6
CDR3nt: TGTGCCAGCAGCTTTGGGCAGGGGGGAGAGACCCAGTACTTC
CDR3aa: CASSFGQGGETQYF

j_gene: TRBJ1-6
abundance: few
d_gene: -
v_gene: TRBV6-2/TRBV6-3
CDR3nt: TGTGCCAGCAGTCCGCGTACGGTGATCTCACCCCTCCACTTT
CDR3aa: CASSPRTVISPLHF

j_gene: TRBJ2-1
abundance: -
d_gene: -
v_gene: TRBV10-3
CDR3nt: TGTGCCATCAGTTTAGACAGCTACAATGAGCAGTTCTTC
CDR3aa: CAISLDSYNEQFF

j_gene: TRBJ2-6
abundance: -
d_gene: TRBD2
v_gene: TRBV4-3
CDR3nt: TGCGCCAGCAGCCAAGTGGGGGGGTCTGGGGCCAACGTCCTGACTTTC
CDR3aa: CASSQVGGSGANVLTF

j_gene: TRBJ2-1
abundance: -
d_gene: TRBD2
v_gene: TRBV6-5
CDR3nt: TGTGCCAGCAGTTACCGATCTAGCGGGAGGAATGAGCAGTTCTTC
CDR3aa: CASSYRSSGRNEQFF

j_gene: TRBJ1-2
abundance: once
d_gene: -
v_gene: TRBV19
CDR3nt: TGTGCCAGTAGTACCCAGACTGGGTCGGGTGGCTACACCTTC
CDR3aa: CASSTQTGSGGYTF

j_gene: TRBJ1-3
abundance: few
d_gene: -
v_gene: TRBV7-9
CDR3nt: TGTGCCAGCAGCGATGGACTGAACTCTGGAAACACCATATATTTT
CDR3aa: CASSDGLNSGNTIYF

j_gene: TRBJ1-2
abundance: -
d_gene: TRBD1
v_gene: TRBV5-1
CDR3nt: TGCGCCATTCCGGGACAGGGTGGATTCTACACCTTC
CDR3aa: CAIPGQGGFYTF

j_gene: TRBJ2-7
abundance: -
d_gene: TRBD2
v_gene: TRBV13
CDR3nt: TGTGCCAGCAGCTCCGGGCTAGCGGGGCTCCTTAACTCCTACGAGCAGTACTTC
CDR3aa: CASSSGLAGLLNSYEQYF

j_gene: TRBJ1-3
abundance: -
d_gene: -
v_gene: TRBV21-1
CDR3nt: TGTGCCAGCAGGGGGAGGGGGGAGACGAACACCATATATTTT
CDR3aa: CASRGRGETNTIYF

j_gene: TRBJ1-1
abundance: once
d_gene: TRBD1
v_gene: TRBV28
CDR3nt: TGTGCCAGCAGTTTCCCGGACAGGCTTGAAGCTTTCTTT
CDR3aa: CASSFPDRLEAFF

j_gene: TRBJ1-3
abundance: -
d_gene: -
v_gene: TRBV13
CDR3nt: TGTGCCAGCAGCCGGAGAAGACAGGCCTCTGGAAACACCATATATTTT
CDR3aa: CASSRRRQASGNTIYF

j_gene: TRBJ1-4
abundance: once
d_gene: TRBD1
v_gene: TRBV7-2
CDR3nt: TGTGCCAGCAGCTCGGACAGGGGAGACGAAAAACTGTTTTTT
CDR3aa: CASSSDRGDEKLFF

j_gene: TRBJ2-7
abundance: -
d_gene: TRBD2
v_gene: TRBV7-8
CDR3nt: TGTGCCAGCTCCCGGACGGGGGGCTCCTACGAGCAGTACTTC
CDR3aa: CASSRTGGSYEQYF

j_gene: TRBJ2-1
abundance: -
d_gene: -
v_gene: TRBV11-3
CDR3nt: TGTGCCAGCAGCCTAAGCAATGAGCAGTTCTTC
CDR3aa: CASSLSNEQFF

j_gene: TRBJ1-1
abundance: -
d_gene: -
v_gene: TRBV5-1
CDR3nt: TGCGCCAGCAGCTTGGCCGCCGTAGAGAACACTGAAGCTTTCTTT
CDR3aa: CASSLAAVENTEAFF

j_gene: TRBJ1-4
abundance: -
d_gene: TRBD1
v_gene: TRBV6-2/TRBV6-3
CDR3nt: TGTGCCAGCAGTCAACACCAGGGACAGGGAACTAATGAAAAACTGTTTTTT
CDR3aa: CASSQHQGQGTNEKLFF

j_gene: TRBJ2-1
abundance: -
d_gene: TRBD2
v_gene: TRBV2
CDR3nt: TGTGCCAGCAGTTCACGACGACCGGGACTAGCGGTGAATGAGCAGTTCTTC
CDR3aa: CASSSRRPGLAVNEQFF

j_gene: TRBJ2-5
abundance: -
d_gene: TRBD2
v_gene: TRBV5-4
CDR3nt: TGTGCCAGCAGGTATAGCGGGGGAGGAGAGACCCAGTACTTC
CDR3aa: CASRYSGGGETQYF

j_gene: TRBJ1-5
abundance: -
d_gene: -
v_gene: TRBV5-1
CDR3nt: TGCGCCAGCAGCTTGAATGGGGCCCATCAGCCCCAGCATTTT
CDR3aa: CASSLNGAHQPQHF

j_gene: TRBJ2-3
abundance: -
d_gene: -
v_gene: TRBV5-5
CDR3nt: TGTGCCAGCAGCTCTACTGGGTCCAGGGGAGATACGCAGTATTTT
CDR3aa: CASSSTGSRGDTQYF